Here is one TCR beta chain with its context. This clone was seen just once. No antigen is known for it. Base qualities are missing; no much larger clone stands one base away. Related donors were used in the transplants with nonmyeloablative bone marrow transplantation, and mixed chimerism was transient in the human trials. Unstimulated Tregs (CD4+CD25+CD127-), CD4+ non-Tregs (CD4+CD25-), CD4 and CD8 cells were FACS-sorted from thawed PBMCs. The patients were a handful of recipients of combined kidney and bone marrow transplants from the ITN036ST trial, and samples were available only for these trial subjects. Healthy control blood was processed by Ficoll density gradient to PBMCs and cryopreserved; patient PBMCs were collected before and after transplant. This record comes from a study of Tregs in tolerant kidney transplant recipients (dated by TCRdb to between 2018 and 2020). For the wider study: The study used TCRbeta sequencing to identify donor-specific regulatory T cells before combined kidney and bone marrow transplantation, then tracked those cells after transplant. Overall study results and their limits: The study was limited by small patient numbers, and the findings need validation in larger populations and under other immunosuppression protocols. Biological reproducibility was not examined directly, but technical replication error appeared to be minimal. Expanding Tregs with activated donor B cells appeared to identify the most biologically relevant and donor-specific TCRbeta repertoire. Donor-specific Treg expansion was found to exceed global Treg expansion in tolerant patients, suggesting antigen-driven rather than nonspecific expansion. PCR primers changed over time for some patients, so nucleotide-level comparison across those patients' samples was not possible.

For TCRbeta CDR3 sequencing, genomic DNA from the sorted cells was extracted using the QIAGEN DNeasy Blood and Tissue Kit. Through immunoSEQ, high-throughput TCRbeta CDR3 sequencing was done commercially, including PCR amplification with internal controls and bias correction. In the original analysis: Unique productive TCRbeta sequences were defined by CDR3 nucleotide sequence where primers matched, and otherwise by CDR3 amino acid sequence together with Vbeta and Jbeta genes. To correct for sorting error, sequences found in more than one sorted population at a frequency ratio of 2:1 or less were discarded, and the remaining shared sequences were assigned to the population with the higher frequency. A sequence was defined as donor-reactive if the sequence was expanded at least 5-fold in CFSE-low cells compared with unstimulated cells and had a frequency of at least 0.01% in CFSE-low cells. Jensen-Shannon divergence calculated on the top 100 TCRbeta sequences ranked by frequency was used to measure repertoire divergence. For any sample with multiple sequencing runs, sorting error was corrected in each run separately before the runs were pooled. Here the immuneACCESS table is served through TCRdb, limited to in-frame sequences with V and J called. Missing clones are a known gap in these copies; in checked studies unresolved V genes cover under half, and the rest lacks a known reason. That table is the source of V, J and clone size, and D and trimming were worked out from the DNA. The sample yields roughly 86,000 clones; under 95% were counted once. Of the sample, 1.6% falls within the top ten clones.

The CDR1 and CDR2 encoded by the germline V gene are KGHSH and LQKENI. From its cysteine to its phenylalanine, the CDR3 spans 17 amino acids. The entry retains the CDR3 DNA only, 51 bases that are in frame from base 1. V ends up 4 bases short and J 5 bases short, with an unmatched junction base count of 13. The source of this sequence is a human patient who received a combined kidney and bone marrow transplant. After a transplant, some of the T cells may come from the graft donor. The sequence joins TRBV18 to TRBJ1-1; 10 bases in the junction line up with TRBD1. Sequences were derived from CD4+ T cells from blood (PBMCs), sampled 12 months after the transplant. The encoded CDR3 is CASSRNIRTGGDTEAFF. The nucleotides read TGTGCCAGCTCACGGAACATAAGGACAGGGGGGGATACTGAAGCTTTCTTT.